The clone carrying this T cell receptor (beta chain) has a count of ten or more. TCRdb called the RT-PCR reads again in MiXCR, with one record for every CDR3 protein. This sample yields around 700,000 distinct CDR3 sequences, of which about 14% are seen a single time; 3.6% belongs to the top ten. The receptor's source is a female donor in good health, serving as a healthy control. The sequencing input was memory CD4+ T cells from blood.

CDR3 DNA: TGTGCCAGCAGCCAAAGGTCGGTACGGAGTAATGAAAAACTGTTTTTT. This translates into CASSQRSVRSNEKLFF. This chain uses TRBV3-1 with TRBJ1-4; D gene ambiguous. Trimming stripped 2 bases from V and 4 bases from J, with 14 bases between. From germline, CDR1 is LGHDT and CDR2 YNNKEL (reference sequence). This CDR3 is built from 16 residues.